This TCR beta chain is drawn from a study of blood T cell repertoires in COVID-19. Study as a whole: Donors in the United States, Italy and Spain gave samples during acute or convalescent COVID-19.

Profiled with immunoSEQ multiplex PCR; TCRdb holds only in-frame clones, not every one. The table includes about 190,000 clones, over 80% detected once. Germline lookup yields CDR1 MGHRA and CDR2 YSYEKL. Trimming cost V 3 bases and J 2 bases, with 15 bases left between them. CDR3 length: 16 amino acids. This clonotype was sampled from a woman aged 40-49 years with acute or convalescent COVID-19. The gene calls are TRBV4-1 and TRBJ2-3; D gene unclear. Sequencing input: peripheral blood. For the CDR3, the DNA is TGCGCCAGCAGCCAGGAAGGAGTCCCATCCACAGATACGCAGTATTTT. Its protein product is CASSQEGVPSTDTQYF.